These 21 T cell receptor beta chains share one sample of origin, sequenced in a study of cytomegalovirus exposure and HLA in healthy donors. Sequenced by immunoSEQ multiplex PCR; TCRdb stores in-frame clones only, minus some. The sample lists more than 110,000 clones; about 94% were seen once. The sample taken for sequencing was PBMCs. These receptors all stem from a young man in good health and CMV-seropositive.

This chain links TRBV19 with TRBJ1-2; 11 positions agree with TRBD1. The trim removed 3 bases at V and 3 bases at J, leaving 3 bases unmatched. The length of the CDR3 is 15 residues. The germline gives CDR1 LNHDA, CDR2 SQIVND (reference sequence). CDR3 region: CASSIGTGGDYGYTF. CDR3 nucleotides: TGTGCCAGTAGTATCGGGACAGGGGGAGACTATGGCTACACCTTC.

The rearrangement links TRBV28 to TRBJ2-1, with TRBD2 matching over 11 bases. Germline trimming cut 6 bases from V and 7 bases from J; bases unmatched to any gene: 8. CDR1 is MDHEN, CDR2 SYDVKM, per germline. The CDR3 runs to 15 residues. The CDR3 reads CASSVLAGGKNEQFF. CDR3 nucleotide sequence: TGTGCCAGCAGCGTGTTAGCGGGAGGGAAAAATGAGCAGTTCTTC.

The gene calls are TRBV4-1 and TRBJ1-1; 7 nucleotides agree with TRBD1. Trimming cost V 0 bases and J 5 bases; bases outside gene matches: 6. Per the germline V gene, CDR1 is MGHRA and CDR2 is YSYEKL. This CDR3 contains 15 residues. In nucleotides, the CDR3 is TGCGCCAGCAGCCAAGAAGGGGGCCTGGGAACTGAAGCTTTCTTT. It yields the protein CASSQEGGLGTEAFF.

The chain couples TRBV6-1 to TRBJ1-1; D possibly corresponds to TRBD1 (6 bases). V was pared by 7 bases and J by 4 bases, with 16 bases between. CDR1 MNHNS and CDR2 SASEGT come from the germline V gene. The CDR3 sequence is 14 residues long. This CDR3 reads CASKYHREITEAFF. As DNA, the CDR3 is TGTGCCAGCAAGTATCACAGGGAGATCACTGAAGCTTTCTTT.

J is TRBJ2-3 and V is TRBV9; TRBD2 agrees at 8 bases. After removal of 2 bases from V and 5 bases from J, the junction contained 13 bases not matched to a gene. Germline lookup yields CDR1 SGDLS and CDR2 YYNGEE. CDR3 size: 17 residues. CDR3: CASSVLSGRALIDTQYF. The CDR3 region has the DNA TGTGCCAGCAGCGTCCTCTCCGGGAGGGCCTTAATAGATACGCAGTATTTT.

The chain combines TRBV9 with TRBJ2-1, with TRBD2 matching over 8 bases. Germline V lookup: CDR1 SGDLS, CDR2 YYNGEE. Trimming took 4 bases from V and 9 from J; bases not matched to a gene: 12. The CDR3 totals 15 residues. CDR3 loop: CASSTGTREYLEQFF. DNA of the CDR3: TGTGCCAGCAGCACGGGGACTAGGGAGTATCTTGAGCAGTTCTTC.

This rearrangement joins TRBV7-9 to TRBJ2-2; D not certain. Trimming took off 2 bases at V and 7 bases at J, with 5 bases between the two ends. Germline CDR1 is SEHNR and CDR2 is FQNEAQ (reference sequence). The CDR3 sequence is 12 residues long. This chain's CDR3 is CASSLRYGELFF. The CDR3 coding sequence is TGTGCCAGCAGCTTACGCTACGGGGAGCTGTTTTTT. Full variable domain (outside the CDR3, taken from reference TRBV7-9 and TRBJ2-2): DTGVSQNPRHKITKRGQNVTFRCDPISEHNRLYWYRQTLGQGPEFLTYFQNEAQLEKSRLLSDRFSAERPKGSFSTLEIQRTEQGDSAMYLCASSLRYGELFFGEGSRLTVL.

The rearrangement links TRBV28 to TRBJ2-1; possible D gene TRBD2, 5 bases. V shed 3 bases and J shed 7 bases, with 7 bases lying between them. Germline lookup yields CDR1 MDHEN and CDR2 SYDVKM. CDR3 size: 12 residues. CDR3 in amino acids: CASSLAGNEQFF. CDR3 DNA: TGTGCCAGCAGTTTGGCGGGTAATGAGCAGTTCTTC. The complete variable domain, with remaining parts taken from reference TRBV28 and TRBJ2-1, reads DVKVTQSSRYLVKRTGEKVFLECVQDMDHENMFWYRQDPGLGLRLIYFSYDVKMKEKGDIPEGYSVSREKKERFSLILESASTNQTSMYLCASSLAGNEQFFGPGTRLTVL.

This rearrangement joins TRBV18 to TRBJ1-3; no definite D call. Trimming shortened V by 8 bases and J by 2 bases, and 10 bases separated the two germline ends. This CDR3 is built from 13 residues. Per the germline V gene, CDR1 is KGHSH and CDR2 is LQKENI. The CDR3 here is CASREMAGNTIYF. CDR3 nucleotides: TGTGCCAGCAGGGAGATGGCTGGAAACACCATATATTTT.

Only one count was recorded for this clone. The J gene is TRBJ2-2, the V gene TRBV28, with TRBD1 as a possible D gene (6 bases). The germline V and J ends were trimmed by 6 bases and 1 base, with 9 bases remaining between them. The CDR3 length is 14 residues. CDR1 and CDR2 (germline): MDHEN, SYDVKM. The CDR3 DNA reads as TGTGCCAGCAGATCGGGACAGAACACCGGGGAGCTGTTTTTT. Translating it yields CASRSGQNTGELFF.

This clone was counted once. The V gene is TRBV7-8, the J gene TRBJ1-6, with D possibly being TRBD1 (5 bases). CDR3 length: 17 amino acids. Germline V gene data show CDR1 as SGHVS and CDR2 as FQNEAQ. The V end was cut by 0 bases, the J end by 8 bases, with 17 bases between. CDR3 in DNA: TGTGCCAGCAGCTTAGCGCTTCGGAGGGGAAACGATTCACCCCTCCACTTT. The encoded protein is CASSLALRRGNDSPLHF.

V gene TRBV4-1 combines with J gene TRBJ2-4; D is possibly TRBD2 (6 bases). Trimming stripped 5 bases from V and 7 bases from J, with 12 bases between. Germline V CDR1 and CDR2: MGHRA, YSYEKL. The CDR3 sequence is 13 residues long. CDR3 in amino acids: CASSVTSWNIQYF. For the CDR3, the DNA is TGCGCCAGCAGCGTGACTAGTTGGAACATTCAGTACTTC.

The V and J genes are TRBV5-3 and TRBJ2-7; 16 bases align to TRBD2. TRBV5-3 has ORF status, its function being uncertain. After removal of 3 bases from V and 7 bases from J, the junction contained 13 bases not matched to a gene. This CDR3 comprises 18 residues. CDR3: CARSSLPGLAGGRWEQYF. The CDR3 region has the DNA TGTGCCAGAAGCTCCCTCCCGGGACTAGCGGGAGGGCGTTGGGAGCAGTACTTC.

The chain has TRBV6-5 and TRBJ2-3; 13 positions match TRBD2. CDR3 length: 15 residues. With V trimmed by 6 bases and J by 6 bases, 6 bases remained unmatched. Germline CDR1 MNHEY, CDR2 SVGAGI. The DNA of the CDR3 is TGTGCCAGCAGCCAGACTAGCGGGAGGTCGGATACGCAGTATTTT. Translated, it gives CASSQTSGRSDTQYF.

By frequency in the sample, this clone is medium-sized (0.01 to 0.1%). The rearrangement uses TRBV28 and TRBJ1-2; a weak D match, TRBD1 (5 bases). This CDR3 is 13 amino acids long. CDR1 is MDHEN, CDR2 SYDVKM, per germline. Trimming took 3 bases from V and 7 from J, leaving 12 bases between them. Written as DNA, the CDR3 is TGTGCCAGCAGTTTTTCCAGGGTCGGTGGCTACACCTTC. Translating it yields CASSFSRVGGYTF.

Here the CDR3 DNA reads TGTGCCAGCAGCCTGGGACTAGCGGGATCCTACAATGAGCAGTTCTTC. This encodes CASSLGLAGSYNEQFF. The V gene is TRBV5-8, the J gene TRBJ2-1, with TRBD2 matching 13 bases. From germline, CDR1 is SGHTS and CDR2 YDEGEE. Germline trimming cut 4 bases from V and 1 base from J; bases unmatched to any gene: 2. CDR3 size: 16 residues.

The V call is TRBV5-1, the J call TRBJ2-1, with 11 bases lining up with TRBD2. Germline CDR1 SGHRS, CDR2 YFSETQ. V lost 6 bases to trimming and J lost 8 bases; unmatched junction nucleotides: 7. The CDR3 length is 14 residues. The CDR3 spells CASTGTSGGDEQFF. CDR3 sequence (DNA): TGCGCCAGCACCGGGACTAGCGGTGGCGATGAGCAGTTCTTC.

V and J are TRBV19 and TRBJ1-1, with 10 bases aligning to TRBD1. The CDR3 runs 15 residues. V shed 5 bases and J 2 bases; nucleotides not matched to a gene: 5. The V gene's germline CDR1 is LNHDA and CDR2 SQIVND (reference sequence). CDR3 nucleotides: TGTGCCAGTAGTCTACGGGACAGGGGAAACACTGAAGCTTTCTTT. Protein: CASSLRDRGNTEAFF.

The chain has TRBV2 and TRBJ2-7; 10 bases fit TRBD2. The J segment lost 2 bases and the V segment lost 6 bases, leaving 7 bases of the junction unmatched. The germline CDR1 and CDR2 sequences are SNHLY and FYNNEI. The CDR3 contains 15 residues. CDR3 coding DNA: TGTGCCAGCAGGCTGGGACTAGCGTTTACCTACGAGCAGTACTTC. Its translation is CASRLGLAFTYEQYF.

The chain links TRBV29-1 to TRBJ1-1, with TRBD1 matching 7 bases. The trim removed 8 bases at V and 1 base at J, leaving 13 bases unmatched. Germline V gene data show CDR1 as SQVTM and CDR2 as ANQGSEA. The CDR3 contains 15 residues. CDR3 residues: CSSDSGTDANTEAFF. In nucleotides, the CDR3 is TGCAGCTCTGACTCCGGGACAGATGCGAACACTGAAGCTTTCTTT.

In the case of this clone: Additional DNA sequences in this sample encode the identical CDR3. CDR3 bases: TGTGCCAGCAGCTGGACTAGCGGGAGTGGGTACGAGCAGTACTTC. Its protein is CASSWTSGSGYEQYF. This chain uses TRBV11-1 with TRBJ2-7; 13 nucleotides agree with TRBD2. Trimming at V came to 4 bases and at J to 4 bases, leaving 4 bases not matched to a gene. Germline CDR1 is SGHAT and CDR2 is FQDESV (reference sequence). There are 15 residues in the CDR3.